This T cell receptor beta chain was captured in a study of CD8+ T cells in alopecia areata. Whole-study context: The authors scored treated patients' severity by affected scalp percentage. Whole-study findings and limits: The link between baseline CD8+ expansion and response remains uncertain with one nonresponder. A large proportion of expanded lesional clones were detected persisting in scalp and blood during tofacitinib.

Turning to this clone: Antigen specificity is unknown.

Following extraction, RNA underwent reverse transcription to cDNA, which served as the sequencing template. Generated by immunoSEQ multiplex PCR, the TCRdb table keeps only in-frame clones and is missing some. The sample shows approximately 140,000 clones, 70% to 90% of them seen only once. The treatment was: oral pan-JAK inhibitor, 5-10 mg twice daily. This receptor was taken from a human donor with alopecia areata. Here the sequenced sample was CD8+ T cells sorted from blood, taken at week 4, from a patient treated with tofacitinib.

CDR3 DNA: TGTGCCAGCAGTGGCAGGGATGGCTACACCTTC. This gives the protein CASSGRDGYTF. The rearrangement links TRBV2 to TRBJ1-2; perhaps TRBD1 as D (5 bases). The CDR3 runs to 11 residues. Germline CDR1 reads SNHLY; CDR2 reads FYNNEI. The V and J ends lost 4 bases and 6 bases respectively, with 6 bases between them.